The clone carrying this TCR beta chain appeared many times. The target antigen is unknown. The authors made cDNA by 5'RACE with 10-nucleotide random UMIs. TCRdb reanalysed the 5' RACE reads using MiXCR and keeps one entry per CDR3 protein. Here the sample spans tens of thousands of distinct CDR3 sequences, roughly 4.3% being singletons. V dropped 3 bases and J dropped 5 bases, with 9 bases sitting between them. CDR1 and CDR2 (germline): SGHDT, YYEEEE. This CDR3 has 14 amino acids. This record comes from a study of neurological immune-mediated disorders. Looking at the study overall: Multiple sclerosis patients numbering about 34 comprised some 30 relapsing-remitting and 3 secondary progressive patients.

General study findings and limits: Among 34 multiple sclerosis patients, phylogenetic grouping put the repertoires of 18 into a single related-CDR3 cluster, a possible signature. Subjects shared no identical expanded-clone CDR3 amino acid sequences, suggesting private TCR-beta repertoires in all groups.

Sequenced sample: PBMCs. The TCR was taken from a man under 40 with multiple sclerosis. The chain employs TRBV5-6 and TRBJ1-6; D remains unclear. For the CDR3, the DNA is TGTGCCAGCAGCTCCGCCCGGCATAATTCACCCCTCCACTTT. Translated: CASSSARHNSPLHF.